Given below is one T cell receptor beta chain in context. Libraries were prepared by immunoSEQ multiplex PCR; TCRdb keeps only in-frame clonotypes and omits some of them. The repertoire includes 100,000 to 150,000 clones, over 85% of them detected once, and 3.6% sits in the top ten. These data belong to a study of control samples from healthy donors and cancer patients. The V end was cut by 7 bases, the J end by 3 bases, with 19 bases between. CDR3 length: 15 amino acids. In germline, CDR1 is MNHEY, CDR2 SVGAGI. The TCR sequence derives from a man aged 25 to 40 in good health. The chain has TRBV6-5 and TRBJ2-7; D assignment may be TRBD1 or TRBD2 (5 bases each). The material sequenced was blood. CDR3 amino acids: CASTKGLGRDYEQYF. The CDR3, as DNA: TGTGCCAGCACCAAGGGCTTGGGACGAGACTACGAGCAGTACTTC.